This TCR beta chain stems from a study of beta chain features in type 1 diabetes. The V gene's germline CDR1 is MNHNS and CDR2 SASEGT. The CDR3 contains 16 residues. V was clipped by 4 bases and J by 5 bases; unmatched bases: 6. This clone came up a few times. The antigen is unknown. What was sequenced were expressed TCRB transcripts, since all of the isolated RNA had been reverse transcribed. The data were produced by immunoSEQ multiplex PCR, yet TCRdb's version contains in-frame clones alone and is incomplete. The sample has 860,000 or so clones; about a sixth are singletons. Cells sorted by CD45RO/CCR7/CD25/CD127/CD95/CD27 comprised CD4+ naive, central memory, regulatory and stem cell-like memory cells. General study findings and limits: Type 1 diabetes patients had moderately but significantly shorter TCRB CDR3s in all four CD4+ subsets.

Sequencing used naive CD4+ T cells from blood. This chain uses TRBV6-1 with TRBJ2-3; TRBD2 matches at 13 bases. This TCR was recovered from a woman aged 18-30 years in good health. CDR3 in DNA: TGTGCCAGCAGTGTACTAGCGGGAGGGCCGGGAGATACGCAGTATTTT. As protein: CASSVLAGGPGDTQYF.